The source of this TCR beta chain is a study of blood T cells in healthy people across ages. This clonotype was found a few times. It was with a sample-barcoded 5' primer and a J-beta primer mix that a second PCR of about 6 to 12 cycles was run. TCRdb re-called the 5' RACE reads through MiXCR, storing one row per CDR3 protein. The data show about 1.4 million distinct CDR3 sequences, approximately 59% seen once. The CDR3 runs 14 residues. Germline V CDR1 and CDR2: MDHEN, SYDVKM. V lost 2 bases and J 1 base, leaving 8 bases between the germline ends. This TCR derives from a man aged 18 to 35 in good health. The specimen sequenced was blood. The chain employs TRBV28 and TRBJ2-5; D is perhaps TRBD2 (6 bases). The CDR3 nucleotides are TGTGCCAGCAGTTTAAGGGGAGGCCAAGAGACCCAGTACTTC. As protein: CASSLRGGQETQYF.